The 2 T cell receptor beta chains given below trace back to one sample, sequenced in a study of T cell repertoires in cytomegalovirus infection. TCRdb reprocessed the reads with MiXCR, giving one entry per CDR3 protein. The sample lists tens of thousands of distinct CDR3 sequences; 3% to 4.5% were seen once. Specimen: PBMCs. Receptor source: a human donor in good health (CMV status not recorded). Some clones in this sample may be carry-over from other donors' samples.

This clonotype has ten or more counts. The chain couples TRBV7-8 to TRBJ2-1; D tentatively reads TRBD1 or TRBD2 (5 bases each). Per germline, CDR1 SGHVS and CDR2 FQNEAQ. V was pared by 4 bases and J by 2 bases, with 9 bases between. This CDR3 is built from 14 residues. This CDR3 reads CASSSGTTYNEQFF. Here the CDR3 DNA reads TGTGCCAGCAGCTCCGGGACCACCTACAATGAGCAGTTCTTC.

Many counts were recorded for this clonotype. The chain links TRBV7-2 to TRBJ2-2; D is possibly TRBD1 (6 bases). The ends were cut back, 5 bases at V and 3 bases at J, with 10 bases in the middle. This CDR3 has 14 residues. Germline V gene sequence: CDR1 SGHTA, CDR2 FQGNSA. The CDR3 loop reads CASSTRTDTGELFF. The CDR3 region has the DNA TGTGCCAGCAGCACACGGACAGACACCGGGGAGCTGTTTTTT.